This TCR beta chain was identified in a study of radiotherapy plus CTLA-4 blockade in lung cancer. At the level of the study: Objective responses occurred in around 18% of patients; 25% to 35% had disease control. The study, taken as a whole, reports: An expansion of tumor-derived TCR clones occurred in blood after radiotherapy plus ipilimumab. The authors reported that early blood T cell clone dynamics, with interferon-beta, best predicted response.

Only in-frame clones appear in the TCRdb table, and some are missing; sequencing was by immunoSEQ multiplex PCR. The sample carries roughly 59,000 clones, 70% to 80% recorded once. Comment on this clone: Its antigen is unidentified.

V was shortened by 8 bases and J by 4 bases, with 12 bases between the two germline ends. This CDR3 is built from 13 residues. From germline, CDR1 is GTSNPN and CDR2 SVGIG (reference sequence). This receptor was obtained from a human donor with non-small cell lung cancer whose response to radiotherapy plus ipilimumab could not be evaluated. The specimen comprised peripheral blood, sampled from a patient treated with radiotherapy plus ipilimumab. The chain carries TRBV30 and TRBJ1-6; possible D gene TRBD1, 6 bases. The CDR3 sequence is CAGRGEYNSPLHF. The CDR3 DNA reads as TGTGCCGGCAGGGGCGAATATAATTCACCCCTCCACTTT.